Below, one T cell receptor beta chain is given with its context. What antigen it recognizes has not been identified. No base quality values were provided; no much bigger clone lies one nucleotide off. TCRbeta CDR3 regions were amplified from genomic DNA by means of the immunoSEQ Assay, a bias-controlled multiplex PCR. Regarding the original processing steps: The number of nucleated cells in each sample was estimated from the amplification of reference gene primers within the assay. Sequence reads were collapsed and filtered to measure the absolute abundance of every unique TCRbeta CDR3 rearrangement. For each sample, productive Simpson clonality was calculated as the square root of Simpson's diversity index over productive rearrangements. In TCRdb, the immuneACCESS table is reduced to in-frame sequences with V and J assigned. These tables do not hold every clone; where another copy was compared, an unresolved V gene accounts for under half, and the others remain unexplained. Clonal size and the V and J genes are those of that table, whereas D and trimming came from the DNA. The sample yields fewer than 100,000 clones; about nine tenths were counted once. 45% of the sample belongs to the ten largest clones.

The data were taken from a study of blood T cell repertoires in COVID-19 (dated by TCRdb to 2018 to 2020). Regarding the research as a whole: The collaborator samples originated in the United States, Italy and Spain and spanned the acute and convalescent phases of COVID-19. Where available, HLA class I and class II types were obtained from metadata supplied by the sample provider rather than from assay-based typing. The sample metadata nearly always contained a de-identified subject ID, COVID-19 status, age in years and sex. The dataset comprised deeply sampled blood TCRbeta repertoires from subjects exposed to, actively infected with, or recovered from COVID-19. A freely available public database, intended as a resource for researchers studying the immune response to SARS-CoV-2, is where the repertoires were released. The prospective study material was composed of cDNA or gDNA derived from T cells, B-cell-depleted T cells, or PBMCs. The samples were drawn from two sources: the first 160 participants of the ongoing ImmuneRACE study, and 1,000 to 1,500 subjects contributed by 6 global collaborators. Points the paper makes about the study in general: The amount of clinical and demographic metadata varied by source and participant and was provided uncurated.

Whole blood was collected in K2EDTA tubes by collaborating institutions according to the institutions' own protocols. Collaborator samples were shipped for TCRbeta analysis as frozen whole blood, isolated PBMCs, or DNA extracted from either sample type. The CDR3 sequence holds 16 residues, the cysteine and phenylalanine included. This entry keeps only the CDR3 DNA: 48 bases, framed from base 1. The germline V gene yields ENHRY for CDR1 and SYGVKD for CDR2. V was cut back by 10 bases and J by 1 base, leaving a gap of 17 bases between them. Sequenced sample: peripheral blood. The clonotype originates from a human donor in a cohort sampled during active COVID-19. The chain joins TRBV10-3 to TRBJ2-6; perhaps TRBD1 is the D gene, with 6 bases matching. The DNA reads TGTGCCACTTCCGGGACATATGATTCTGGGGCCAACGTCCTGACTTTC. The encoded protein is CATSGTYDSGANVLTF.